A selection of T cell receptor beta chains follows, all from one sample in a study of OX40 agonist ivuxolimab in advanced cancers. Clones were sequenced by immunoSEQ multiplex PCR, and TCRdb holds only the in-frame ones, with some missing. The sample lists tens of thousands of clones, about 86% occurring once. This material consisted of CD4+ or CD8+ T cells sorted from blood, taken in a trial of the OX40 agonist ivuxolimab. These receptors originate from an adult with an advanced solid tumor such as melanoma, head and neck, liver or kidney cancer. CDR3s include the opening cysteine and the closing phenylalanine or tryptophan. D genes are given only for firm matches. Expanded clones get a size class; other rows say once, few or many, or leave the size out.

V	D	size	J	CDR3	DNA
TRBV19	NA	few	TRBJ2-7	CASSASRRAEQYF	TGTGCCAGTAGTGCCTCCCGAAGGGCAGAGCAGTACTTC
TRBV30	TRBD1	once	TRBJ1-2	CAWSYQGAYGYTF	TGTGCCTGGAGCTATCAGGGGGCCTATGGCTACACCTTC
TRBV19	NA	once	TRBJ1-1	CASSHRDAEAFF	TGTGCCAGTAGTCATAGGGACGCTGAAGCTTTCTTT
TRBV20-1	NA	NA	TRBJ1-4	CSVSGNEKLFF	TGCAGTGTATCGGGGAATGAAAAACTGTTTTTT
TRBV4-3	NA	NA	TRBJ2-1	CASSQRDSYFQFF	TGCGCCAGCAGCCAACGGGACTCCTACTTTCAGTTCTTC
TRBV9	TRBD2	NA	TRBJ2-5	CASSVAAGGSRGETQYF	TGTGCCAGCAGCGTAGCGGCGGGAGGGTCGAGGGGAGAGACCCAGTACTTC
TRBV20-1	NA	NA	TRBJ1-2	CSAQANYGYTF	TGCAGTGCTCAAGCAAACTATGGCTACACCTTC
TRBV6-6	NA	NA	TRBJ2-7	CASSPMHEQYF	TGTGCCAGCAGCCCCATGCACGAGCAGTACTTC
TRBV18	TRBD2	NA	TRBJ2-3	CASSPPGTSGRTDTQYF	TGTGCCAGCTCACCACCGGGAACTAGCGGTCGCACAGATACGCAGTATTTT
TRBV5-1	TRBD2	NA	TRBJ2-1	CASSLAIRGDYNEQFF	TGCGCCAGCAGCTTGGCCATCCGGGGGGACTACAATGAGCAGTTCTTC
TRBV6-1	NA	NA	TRBJ1-5	CASSEGTGYNQPQHF	TGTGCCAGCAGTGAAGGCACGGGTTACAATCAGCCCCAGCATTTT
TRBV18	TRBD1	once	TRBJ2-1	CASSKDRASYNEQFF	TGTGCCAGCTCAAAGGACAGGGCCTCCTACAATGAGCAGTTCTTC
TRBV6-1	TRBD1	NA	TRBJ2-7	CASSRTGDGYEQYF	TGTGCCAGCAGTCGAACAGGGGACGGCTACGAGCAGTACTTC
TRBV7-9	NA	NA	TRBJ2-3	CASSLGREFTDTQYF	TGTGCCAGCAGCTTAGGACGGGAGTTCACAGATACGCAGTATTTT
TRBV5-6	NA	NA	TRBJ2-5	CASSEGPQETQYF	TGTGCCAGCAGCGAGGGACCCCAAGAGACCCAGTACTTC
TRBV11-3	NA	NA	TRBJ2-7	CASSLAGGDEQYF	TGTGCCAGCAGCTTGGCGGGTGGGGACGAGCAGTACTTC
TRBV7-2	NA	few	TRBJ2-5	CASSLALGVGQETQYF	TGTGCCAGCAGCTTAGCCCTTGGGGTAGGCCAAGAGACCCAGTACTTC